This TCR beta chain was documented in a study of Graves' ophthalmopathy and Graves' hyperthyroidism. Study in general: Hyperthyroidism was classified as stable if no ophthalmopathy occurred within 18 months of follow-up.

Study-wide results and caveats: Most expanded thyroid clonotypes above 0.001 frequency also appeared in blood. For separating ophthalmopathy from stable hyperthyroidism, a 13-signature model gave over 85% sensitivity and 81.08% specificity.

TCR beta CDR3 regions were amplified from RNA transcripts. First-round RT-PCR used HTBI primers; second-round multiplex PCR followed. TCRdb reanalysed the multiplex PCR reads using MiXCR and keeps one entry per CDR3 protein. The data contain about 1.1 million distinct CDR3 sequences, around a third of them singletons. People with hyperthyroidism were aged 18 to 65 and newly diagnosed, under 2 months' duration. In this sample, this clonotype turned up a few times. The antigen is unknown. Sequence at one end of the junction differs from germline and may be a read error. The V gene's germline CDR1 is LNHNV and CDR2 YYDKDF (reference sequence). The CDR3 covers 14 residues.

This TCR derives from an adult man with Graves' hyperthyroidism. The chain has TRBV15 and TRBJ1-2, with D hard to call. The sample comprised peripheral blood or thyroid tissue (not recorded which). The CDR3 region is CAASSYDGVYGYTF. Written as DNA, the CDR3 is TGTGCCGCCAGCAGCTACGACGGAGTATACGGCTACACCTTC.